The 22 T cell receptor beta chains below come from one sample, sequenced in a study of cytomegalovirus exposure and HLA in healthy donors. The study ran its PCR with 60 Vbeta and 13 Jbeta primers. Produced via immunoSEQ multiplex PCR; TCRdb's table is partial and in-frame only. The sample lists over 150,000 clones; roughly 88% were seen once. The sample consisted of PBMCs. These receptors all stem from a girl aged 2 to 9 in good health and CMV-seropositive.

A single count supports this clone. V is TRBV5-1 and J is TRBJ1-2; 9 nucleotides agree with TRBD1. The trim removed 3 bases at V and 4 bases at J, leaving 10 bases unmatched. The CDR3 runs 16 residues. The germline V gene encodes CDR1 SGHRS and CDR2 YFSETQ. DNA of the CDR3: TGCGCCAGCAGCTACACAACAGGGGGCGAGTTCTATGGCTACACCTTC. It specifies CASSYTTGGEFYGYTF.

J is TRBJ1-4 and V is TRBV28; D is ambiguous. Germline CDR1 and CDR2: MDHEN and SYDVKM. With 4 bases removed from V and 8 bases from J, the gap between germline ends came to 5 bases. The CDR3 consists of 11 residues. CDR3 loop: CASSSGEKLFF. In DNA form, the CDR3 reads TGTGCCAGCAGTTCGGGGGAAAAACTGTTTTTT.

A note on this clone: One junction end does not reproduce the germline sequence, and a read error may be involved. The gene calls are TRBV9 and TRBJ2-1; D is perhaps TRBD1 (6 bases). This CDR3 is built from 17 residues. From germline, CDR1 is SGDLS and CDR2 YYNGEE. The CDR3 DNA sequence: TGTGCCAGCAGCGGACCCCCGGGGAGTAGTAGGGACAATGGGCAGTTCTTC. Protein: CASSGPPGSSRDNGQFF.

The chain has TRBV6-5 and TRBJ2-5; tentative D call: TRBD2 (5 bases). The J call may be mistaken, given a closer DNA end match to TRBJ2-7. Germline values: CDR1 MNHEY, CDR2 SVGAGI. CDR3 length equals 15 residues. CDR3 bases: TGTGCCAGCAGTTCCTCTGCTGGAACGGGGTACGAGCAGTACTTC. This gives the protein CASSSSAGTGYEQYF.

The CDR3 region is CASSLAGTSGTYNEQFF. The CDR3 nucleotides are TGTGCCAGCAGTCTGGCCGGGACTAGCGGAACCTACAATGAGCAGTTCTTC. V gene TRBV27 combines with J gene TRBJ2-1, with 11 nucleotides matching TRBD2. The germline gives CDR1 MNHEY, CDR2 SMNVEV (reference sequence). With V trimmed by 5 bases and J by 2 bases, 8 bases remained unmatched. This CDR3 contains 17 residues.

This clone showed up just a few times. CDR3 nucleotide sequence: TGCGCCAGCAGCAGACTAGCGGGAGCTCTCATCGACTACGAGCAGTACTTC. Its protein is CASSRLAGALIDYEQYF. The gene calls are TRBV5-1 and TRBJ2-7, with 12 bases lining up with TRBD2. The CDR3 length is 17 residues. The trim removed 4 bases at V and 3 bases at J, leaving 11 bases unmatched. Germline loops: CDR1 SGHRS, CDR2 YFSETQ.

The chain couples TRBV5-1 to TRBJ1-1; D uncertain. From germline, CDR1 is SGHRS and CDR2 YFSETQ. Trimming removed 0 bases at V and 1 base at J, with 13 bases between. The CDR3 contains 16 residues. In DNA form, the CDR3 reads TGCGCCAGCAGCTTGGAGTACTCTTCGCAGAACACTGAAGCTTTCTTT. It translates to CASSLEYSSQNTEAFF. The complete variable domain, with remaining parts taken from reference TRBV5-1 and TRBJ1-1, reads KAGVTQTPRYLIKTRGQQVTLSCSPISGHRSVSWYQQTPGQGLQFLFEYFSETQRNKGNFPGRFSGRQFSNSRSEMNVSTLELGDSALYLCASSLEYSSQNTEAFFGQGTRLTVV.

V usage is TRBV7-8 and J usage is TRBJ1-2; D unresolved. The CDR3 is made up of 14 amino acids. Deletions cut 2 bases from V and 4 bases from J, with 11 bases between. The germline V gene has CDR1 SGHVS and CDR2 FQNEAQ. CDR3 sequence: CASSLRGGFYGYTF. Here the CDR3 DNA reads TGTGCCAGCAGCTTACGCGGCGGCTTCTATGGCTACACCTTC.

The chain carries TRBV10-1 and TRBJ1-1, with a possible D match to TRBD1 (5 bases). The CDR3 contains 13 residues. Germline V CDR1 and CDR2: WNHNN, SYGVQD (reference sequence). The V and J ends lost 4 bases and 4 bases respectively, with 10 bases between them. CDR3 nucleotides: TGCGCCAGCAGTGCCGACAGCGTCACTGAAGCTTTCTTT. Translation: CASSADSVTEAFF.

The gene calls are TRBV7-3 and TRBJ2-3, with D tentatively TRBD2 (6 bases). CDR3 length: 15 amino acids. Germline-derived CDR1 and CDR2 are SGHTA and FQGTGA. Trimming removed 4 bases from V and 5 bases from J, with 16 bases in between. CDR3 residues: CASSSPGLGGDTQYF. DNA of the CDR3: TGTGCCAGCAGCTCACCGGGACTGGGAGGAGATACGCAGTATTTT. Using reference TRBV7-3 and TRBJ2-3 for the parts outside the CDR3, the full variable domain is GAGVSQTPSNKVTEKGKYVELRCDPISGHTALYWYRQSLGQGPEFLIYFQGTGAADDSGLPNDRFFAVRPEGSVSTLKIQRTERGDSAVYLCASSSPGLGGDTQYFGPGTRLTVL.

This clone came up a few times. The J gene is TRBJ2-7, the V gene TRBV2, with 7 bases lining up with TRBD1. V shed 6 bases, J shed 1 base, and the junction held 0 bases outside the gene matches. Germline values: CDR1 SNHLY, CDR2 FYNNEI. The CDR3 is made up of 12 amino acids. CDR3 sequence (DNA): TGTGCCAGCAGACAGGGGTCCTACGAGCAGTACTTC. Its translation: CASRQGSYEQYF.

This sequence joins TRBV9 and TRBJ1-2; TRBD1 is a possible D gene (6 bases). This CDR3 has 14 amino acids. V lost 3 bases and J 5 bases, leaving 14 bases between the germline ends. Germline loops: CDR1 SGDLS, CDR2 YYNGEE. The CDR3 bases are TGTGCCAGCAGCGGAGACAGGCCGGTTTATGGCTACACCTTC. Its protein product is CASSGDRPVYGYTF.

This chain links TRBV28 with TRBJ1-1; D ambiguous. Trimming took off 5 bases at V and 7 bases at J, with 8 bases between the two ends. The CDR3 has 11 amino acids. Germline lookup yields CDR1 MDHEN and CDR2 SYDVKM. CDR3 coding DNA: TGTGCCAGCAGTCCCGGTAGTGAAGCTTTCTTT. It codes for CASSPGSEAFF.

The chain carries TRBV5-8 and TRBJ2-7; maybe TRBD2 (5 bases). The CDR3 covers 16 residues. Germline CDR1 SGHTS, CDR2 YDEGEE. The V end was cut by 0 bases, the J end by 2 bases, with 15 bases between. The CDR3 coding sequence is TGTGCCAGCAGCTTGGTGCGGGTAAGGGCTACCTACGAGCAGTACTTC. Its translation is CASSLVRVRATYEQYF.

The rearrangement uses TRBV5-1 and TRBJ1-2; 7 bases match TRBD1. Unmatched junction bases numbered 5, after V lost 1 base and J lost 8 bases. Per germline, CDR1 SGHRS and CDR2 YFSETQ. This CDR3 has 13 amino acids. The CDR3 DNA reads TGCGCCAGCAGCTTGACAGGGGCGGGAGGCTACACCTTC. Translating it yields CASSLTGAGGYTF.

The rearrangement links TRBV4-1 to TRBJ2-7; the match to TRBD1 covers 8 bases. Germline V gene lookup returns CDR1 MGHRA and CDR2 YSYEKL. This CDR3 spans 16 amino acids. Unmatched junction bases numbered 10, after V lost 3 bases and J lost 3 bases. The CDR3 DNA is TGCGCCAGCAGCCAGGCCACCGGGACAGGACACTACGAGCAGTACTTC. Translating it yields CASSQATGTGHYEQYF.

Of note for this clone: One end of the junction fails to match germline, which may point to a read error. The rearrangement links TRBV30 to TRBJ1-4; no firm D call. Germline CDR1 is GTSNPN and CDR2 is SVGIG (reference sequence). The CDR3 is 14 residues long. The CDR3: CAGRLFATNEKLFF. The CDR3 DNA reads TGTGCCGGGAGGTTATTTGCAACTAATGAAAAACTGTTTTTT.

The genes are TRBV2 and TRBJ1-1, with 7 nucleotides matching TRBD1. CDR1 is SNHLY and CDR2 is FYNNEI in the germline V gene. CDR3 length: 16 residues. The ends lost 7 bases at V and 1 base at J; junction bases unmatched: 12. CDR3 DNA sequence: TGTGCCAGCACCTTTATGTCCAGGGGGACGAACACTGAAGCTTTCTTT. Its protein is CASTFMSRGTNTEAFF.

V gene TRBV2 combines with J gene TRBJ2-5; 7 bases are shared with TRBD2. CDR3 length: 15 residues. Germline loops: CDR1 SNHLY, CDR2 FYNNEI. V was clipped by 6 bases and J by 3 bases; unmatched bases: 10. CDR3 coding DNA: TGTGCCAGCAGCCCTAGCGGAGGACCTAAAGAGACCCAGTACTTC. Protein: CASSPSGGPKETQYF.

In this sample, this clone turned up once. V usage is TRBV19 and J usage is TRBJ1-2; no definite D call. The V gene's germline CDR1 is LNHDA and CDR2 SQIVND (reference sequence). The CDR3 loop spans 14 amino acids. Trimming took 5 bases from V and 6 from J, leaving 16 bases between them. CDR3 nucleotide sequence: TGTGCCAGTAGTGCCCAGGCGGAGGTCCATGGCTACACCTTC. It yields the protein CASSAQAEVHGYTF.

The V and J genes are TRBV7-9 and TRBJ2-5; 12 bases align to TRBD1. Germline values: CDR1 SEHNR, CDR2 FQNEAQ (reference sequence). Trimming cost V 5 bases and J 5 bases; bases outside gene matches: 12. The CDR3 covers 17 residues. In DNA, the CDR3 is TGTGCCAGCAGCCAGACCCCGGGACAGGGGGCCGGGGAGACCCAGTACTTC. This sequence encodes CASSQTPGQGAGETQYF.

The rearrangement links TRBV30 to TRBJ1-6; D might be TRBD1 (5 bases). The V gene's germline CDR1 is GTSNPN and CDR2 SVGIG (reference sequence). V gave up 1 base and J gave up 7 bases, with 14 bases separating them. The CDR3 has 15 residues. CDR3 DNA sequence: TGTGCCTGGAGTGCCCTCCAGGGCAGGAATTCACCCCTCCACTTT. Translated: CAWSALQGRNSPLHF.